The present T cell receptor beta chain was sequenced within a study of T cell clones after liver transplantation. Study context: Graft-donor-reactive sequences were compared with third-party-reactive TCRbeta sequences from pre-transplant mixed lymphocyte reactions.

TCRdb keeps only in-frame clones here, not all; method: immunoSEQ multiplex PCR. The data show about 53,000 clones, with 70% to 85% seen just once and about 8.9% held by the top ten. On this clone itself: Its antigen is not known.

Study-level results: Donor-reactive sequences fell more than third party-reactive ones, suggesting partial deletion. Rather than being deleted, graft donor-reactive T cells may have moved into the graft.

Germline V gene data show CDR1 as SQVTM and CDR2 as ANQGSEA. Trimming cost V 7 bases and J 4 bases, with 10 bases left between them. There are 12 residues in the CDR3. The receptor comes from a human donor who received a liver transplant. The chain combines TRBV29-1 with TRBJ1-4; the D is unclear. Sequencing used CD4+ T cells from blood, obtained before liver transplant. The CDR3 DNA is TGCAGCGGGAAAGGAGATAATGAAAAACTGTTTTTT. It codes for CSGKGDNEKLFF.